This entry lists 11 T cell receptor beta chains sequenced from one sample in a study of CD8 T cell repertoires and HIV-1 epitope variants. TCRdb keeps only in-frame clones here, not all; method: immunoSEQ multiplex PCR. The sample contains several thousand clones, less than 75% of which appear only once. Their recognized antigens are unknown. The sample comprised cultured CD8+ T cells derived from PBMCs. Receptor source: a male donor with HIV.

The rearrangement uses TRBV9 and TRBJ2-7; 7 nucleotides align to TRBD1. In germline, CDR1 is SGDLS, CDR2 YYNGEE. Trimming took 2 bases from V and 3 from J; bases not matched to a gene: 5. The CDR3 spans 14 residues. The CDR3 DNA is TGTGCCAGCAGCGTCCGGGACAGCTTCTACGAGCAGTACTTC. Protein sequence: CASSVRDSFYEQYF. Drawing the rest from reference TRBV9 and TRBJ2-7, the complete variable domain is DSGVTQTPKHLITATGQRVTLRCSPRSGDLSVYWYQQSLDQGLQFLIQYYNGEERAKGNILERFSAQQFPDLHSELNLSSLELGDSALYFCASSVRDSFYEQYFGPGTRLTVT.

The chain employs TRBV5-1 and TRBJ2-5, with D perhaps assigned TRBD1 or TRBD2 (5 bases each). CDR3 length: 15 amino acids. V lost 4 bases and J 5 bases, leaving 18 bases between the germline ends. CDR1 is SGHRS and CDR2 is YFSETQ in the germline V gene. The CDR3 region has the DNA TGCGCCAGCAGCGAGGGACGGAGTAGTTGGGAGACCCAGTACTTC. Its protein product is CASSEGRSSWETQYF. Complete variable domain (other parts from reference TRBV5-1 and TRBJ2-5): KAGVTQTPRYLIKTRGQQVTLSCSPISGHRSVSWYQQTPGQGLQFLFEYFSETQRNKGNFPGRFSGRQFSNSRSEMNVSTLELGDSALYLCASSEGRSSWETQYFGPGTRLLVL.

The rearrangement uses TRBV5-6 and TRBJ2-5; the D is unclear. CDR3 length equals 13 residues. Germline assignment: CDR1 SGHDT and CDR2 YYEEEE. Trimming stripped 0 bases from V and 5 bases from J, with 8 bases between. The CDR3: CASSLGHWETQYF. The CDR3 DNA reads TGTGCCAGCAGCTTGGGCCACTGGGAGACCCAGTACTTC.

The rearrangement links TRBV9 to TRBJ2-5; D uncertain. CDR1 is SGDLS, CDR2 YYNGEE, per germline. Trimming removed 0 bases from V and 5 bases from J, with 2 bases in between. The CDR3 contains 11 residues. CDR3: CASSVEETQYF. DNA for the CDR3: TGTGCCAGCAGCGTAGAGGAGACCCAGTACTTC.

The rearrangement joins TRBV4-3 to TRBJ1-1; D is ambiguous. The V gene lost 0 bases and the J gene lost 0 bases, with 14 bases spanning the gap. Germline CDR1 is LGHNA and CDR2 is YSLEER. The CDR3 consists of 17 residues. The CDR3 protein is CASSQEVVGGMNTEAFF. Here the CDR3 DNA reads TGCGCCAGCAGCCAAGAGGTAGTAGGAGGCATGAACACTGAAGCTTTCTTT.

This chain joins TRBV11-2 and TRBJ2-2; D unresolved. Trimming removed 0 bases at V and 5 bases at J, with 16 bases between. Germline CDR1 SGHAT, CDR2 FQNNGV. The length of the CDR3 is 17 residues. DNA of the CDR3: TGTGCCAGCAGCTTAGATCGGTGGAGACTTACAACCGGGGAGCTGTTTTTT. Amino acid sequence: CASSLDRWRLTTGELFF. Filled out from reference TRBV11-2 and TRBJ2-2, the complete variable domain reads EAGVAQSPRYKIIEKRQSVAFWCNPISGHATLYWYQQILGQGPKLLIQFQNNGVVDDSQLPKDRFSAERLKGVDSTLKIQPAKLEDSAVYLCASSLDRWRLTTGELFFGEGSRLTVL.

CDR3 in DNA: TGTGCCAGCAGGCTTCTAGACACGTCCACTGGAGGGGAGCAGTACTTC. Translated, it gives CASRLLDTSTGGEQYF. V is TRBV28 and J is TRBJ2-7; D may be TRBD2 (6 bases). The CDR3 is 16 residues long. CDR1 and CDR2 (germline): MDHEN, SYDVKM. Trimming shortened V by 6 bases and J by 7 bases, and 25 bases separated the two germline ends.

The V call is TRBV5-8, the J call TRBJ2-1; D possibly corresponds to TRBD1 (5 bases). CDR1 is SGHTS, CDR2 YDEGEE, per germline. V shed 2 bases and J shed 10 bases, with 16 bases lying between them. The CDR3 loop spans 14 amino acids. The CDR3 bases are TGTGCCAGCAGCTTCGGGCAGGGCCTTGGGGAGCAGTTCTTC. Its translation: CASSFGQGLGEQFF.

The J gene is TRBJ2-7, the V gene TRBV14, with a weak D call TRBD2 (5 bases). Looked up from germline, CDR1 is SGHDN and CDR2 is FVKESK. The CDR3 loop spans 14 amino acids. Trimming took off 0 bases at V and 6 bases at J, with 12 bases between the two ends. For the CDR3, the DNA is TGTGCCAGCAGCCAAGATCAGCTAGCAGCCGAGCAGTACTTC. Protein sequence: CASSQDQLAAEQYF.

V and J are TRBV6-5 and TRBJ2-7; 9 bases map to TRBD1. V shed 3 bases and J 2 bases; nucleotides not matched to a gene: 2. CDR1 and CDR2 (germline): MNHEY, SVGAGI. This CDR3 comprises 14 residues. CDR3 sequence (DNA): TGTGCCAGCAGTTATACAGGGGGCGCCTACGAGCAGTACTTC. Its protein product is CASSYTGGAYEQYF.

The chain carries TRBV13 and TRBJ2-1; 13 nucleotides match TRBD2. V lost 1 base, J lost 1 base, and 4 bases stayed unmatched. Germline lookup yields CDR1 PRHDT and CDR2 FYEKMQ (reference sequence). The CDR3 is made up of 18 amino acids. The CDR3 loop reads CASSLEGLAGESYNEQFF. In DNA form, the CDR3 reads TGTGCCAGCAGCTTAGAAGGACTAGCGGGGGAATCCTACAATGAGCAGTTCTTC. Variable domain in full (rest from reference TRBV13 and TRBJ2-1): AAGVIQSPRHLIKEKRETATLKCYPIPRHDTVYWYQQGPGQDPQFLISFYEKMQSDKGSIPDRFSAQQFSDYHSELNMSSLELGDSALYFCASSLEGLAGESYNEQFFGPGTRLTVL.